What follows describes a single T cell receptor beta chain. Its antigen is not identified. This CDR3 is built from 17 residues. The data were obtained in a study of T cells expressing NK-cell markers. Study overall: Sorted CD3+CD56+NKG2C+, CD3+CD56+NKG2C- and CD3+CD56-NKG2C+ T-cell subsets were beta-chain profiled.

General study results and limits: Among CD8+ T cells from six donors, dominant NKG2C+ clonotypes accounted for about 1.0-8%. It was still unclear whether expanded NKG2C+ T cell clones were HCMV specific.

TCRdb reprocessed the 5' RACE reads, keeping one entry per CDR3 protein, no DNA. Its listing shows some 300,000 distinct CDR3 sequences. The chain recombines TRBV12-3 or TRBV12-4 with TRBJ2-2; TCRdb gives TRBD1 as the D gene, but with no DNA this cannot be confirmed. The clonotype comes from a man younger than 30 in good health. Specimen: blood T cells: a sorted CD56 or NKG2C T cell subset, CD4+ or CD8+ T cells, or bulk PBMC T cells (not recorded which). The CDR3 protein is CASSSKHQRDSTGELFF.